One sample yielded the 10 T cell receptor beta chains listed below, sequenced in a study of shared clonotypes between healthy human individuals. Data came from immunoSEQ multiplex PCR; TCRdb stores just in-frame clones and leaves some out. The sample lists some 79,000 clones, 62% seen once, with about 51% in the top ten. The sample was memory CD8+ T cells sorted from blood. Subset meaning: CD45RO+ cells pooled with CCR7-negative TemRA cells. These receptor sequences come from a man under 40 in good health.

The V call is TRBV25-1, the J call TRBJ1-2, with D perhaps TRBD1 (6 bases). Trimming took 5 bases from V and 2 from J, leaving 15 bases between them. The CDR3 has 15 residues. Germline V gene lookup returns CDR1 MGHDK and CDR2 SYGVNS. The CDR3 sequence is CASSPGVGTNYGYTF. The CDR3 DNA reads as TGTGCCAGCAGTCCAGGGGTCGGAACAAACTATGGCTACACCTTC.

This clone was detected only a few times. The rearrangement links TRBV27 to TRBJ2-1; D call uncertain. The germline CDR1 and CDR2 sequences are MNHEY and SMNVEV (reference sequence). The CDR3 totals 12 residues. V dropped 3 bases and J dropped 7 bases, with 7 bases sitting between them. The CDR3 is CASSFFGNEQFF. Written as DNA, the CDR3 is TGTGCCAGCAGTTTTTTCGGGAATGAGCAGTTCTTC.

This chain uses TRBV4-3 with TRBJ1-4; D uncertain. The germline V gene has CDR1 LGHNA and CDR2 YSLEER. The CDR3 spans 15 residues. V was pared by 1 base and J by 7 bases, with 13 bases between. The CDR3 is CASSQGRGKSEKLFF. DNA for the CDR3: TGCGCCAGCAGCCAAGGGCGTGGGAAAAGTGAAAAACTGTTTTTT.

The V and J genes are TRBV5-8 and TRBJ1-1; D is uncertain. The V and J ends lost 4 bases and 4 bases respectively, with 8 bases between them. Germline CDR1 reads SGHTS; CDR2 reads YDEGEE. CDR3 length: 12 amino acids. CDR3 coding DNA: TGTGCCAGCAGCCGGGGAGTCACTGAAGCTTTCTTT. It codes for CASSRGVTEAFF.

CDR3 in DNA: TGCGCCAGCAGCGCCGGACAGGGGTACTACAATGAGCAGTTCTTC. Protein product: CASSAGQGYYNEQFF. The gene calls are TRBV5-1 and TRBJ2-1; 9 nucleotides agree with TRBD1. The CDR3 consists of 15 residues. V gave up 4 bases and J gave up 3 bases; unmatched junction bases: 5. The V gene's germline CDR1 is SGHRS and CDR2 YFSETQ.

The V gene is TRBV9, the J gene TRBJ2-7, with 7 bases that match TRBD2. There are 14 residues in the CDR3. J gave up 7 bases and V 4 bases, and 11 bases lay outside the gene matches. Germline CDR1 is SGDLS and CDR2 is YYNGEE. The CDR3 DNA is TGTGCCAGCAGCCCTCTTGCGGGAGTGAAAGAGCAGTACTTC. Amino acids: CASSPLAGVKEQYF.

This clone is termed medium-sized (0.01 to 0.1%). In DNA, the CDR3 is TGTGCCAGCAGCCAGGACAGGGGTTCAGAGACCCAGTACTTC. The encoded protein is CASSQDRGSETQYF. The rearrangement links TRBV6-5 to TRBJ2-5; TRBD1 aligns across 9 bases. Germline CDR1 MNHEY, CDR2 SVGAGI. This CDR3 comprises 14 residues. The V segment lost 6 bases and the J segment 4 bases; nucleotides outside the gene matches: 6.

V gene TRBV6-1 combines with J gene TRBJ2-1; TRBD2 matches 11 bases. The ends lost 2 bases at V and 9 bases at J; junction bases unmatched: 6. Looked up from germline, CDR1 is MNHNS and CDR2 is SASEGT. This CDR3 has 15 residues. The CDR3 DNA reads TGTGCCAGCAGTGAATTTAGCGGGAGGGCCGGTGAGCAGTTCTTC. This encodes CASSEFSGRAGEQFF.

V and J are TRBV13 and TRBJ2-2; D is unclear. Germline-derived CDR1 and CDR2 are PRHDT and FYEKMQ (reference sequence). The V gene lost 5 bases and the J gene lost 8 bases, with 15 bases spanning the gap. CDR3 length: 14 amino acids. This chain's CDR3 is CASSASSRLGELFF. CDR3 in DNA: TGTGCCAGCAGCGCTTCCTCGCGGTTGGGGGAGCTGTTTTTT.

In this sample, this clone turned up once. The chain couples TRBV9 to TRBJ2-7, with 8 positions matching TRBD1. In germline, CDR1 is SGDLS, CDR2 YYNGEE. The CDR3 is 15 amino acids. V shed 0 bases and J 2 bases; nucleotides not matched to a gene: 4. The CDR3 region has the DNA TGTGCCAGCAGCGTAGCTTGGACAGGGCCCTACGAGCAGTACTTC. Encoded protein: CASSVAWTGPYEQYF.